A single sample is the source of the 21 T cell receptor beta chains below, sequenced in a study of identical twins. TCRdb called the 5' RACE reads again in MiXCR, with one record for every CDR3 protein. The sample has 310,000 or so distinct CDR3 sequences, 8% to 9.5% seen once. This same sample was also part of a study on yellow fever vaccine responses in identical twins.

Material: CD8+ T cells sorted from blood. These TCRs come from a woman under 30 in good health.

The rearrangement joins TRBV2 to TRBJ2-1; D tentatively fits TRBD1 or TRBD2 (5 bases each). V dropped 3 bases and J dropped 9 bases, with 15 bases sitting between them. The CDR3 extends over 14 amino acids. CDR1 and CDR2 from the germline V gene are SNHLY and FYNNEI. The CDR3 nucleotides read TGTGCCAGCAGTGATAAGGGACCACAAAGTGAGCAGTTCTTC. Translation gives CASSDKGPQSEQFF.

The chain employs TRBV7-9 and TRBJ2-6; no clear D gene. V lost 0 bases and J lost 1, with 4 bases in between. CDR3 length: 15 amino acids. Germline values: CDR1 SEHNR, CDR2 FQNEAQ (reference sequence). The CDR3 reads CASSLADSGANVLTF. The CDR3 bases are TGTGCCAGCAGCTTAGCGGATTCTGGGGCCAACGTCCTGACTTTC. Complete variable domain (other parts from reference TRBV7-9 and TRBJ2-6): DTGVSQNPRHKITKRGQNVTFRCDPISEHNRLYWYRQTLGQGPEFLTYFQNEAQLEKSRLLSDRFSAERPKGSFSTLEIQRTEQGDSAMYLCASSLADSGANVLTFGAGSRLTVL.

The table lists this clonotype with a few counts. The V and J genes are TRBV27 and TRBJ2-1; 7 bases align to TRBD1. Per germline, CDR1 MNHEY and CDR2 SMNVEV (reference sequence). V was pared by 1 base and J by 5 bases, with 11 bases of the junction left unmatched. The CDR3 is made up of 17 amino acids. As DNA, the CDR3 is TGTGCCAGCAGTTTATTTGGTTGGGGGACAGCCCACAATGAGCAGTTCTTC. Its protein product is CASSLFGWGTAHNEQFF.

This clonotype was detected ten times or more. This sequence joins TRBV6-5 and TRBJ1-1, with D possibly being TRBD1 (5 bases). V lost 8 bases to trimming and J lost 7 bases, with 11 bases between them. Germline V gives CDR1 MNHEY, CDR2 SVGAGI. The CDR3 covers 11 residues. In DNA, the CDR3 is TGTGCCAGCGGTTCGGGGCATGAAGCTTTCTTT. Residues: CASGSGHEAFF.

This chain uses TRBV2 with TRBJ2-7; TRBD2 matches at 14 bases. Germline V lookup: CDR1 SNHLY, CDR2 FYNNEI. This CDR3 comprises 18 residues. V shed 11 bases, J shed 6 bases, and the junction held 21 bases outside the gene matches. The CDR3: CAFCLGLAGGLNLGEQYF. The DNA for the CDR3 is TGTGCCTTCTGTCTTGGACTAGCGGGAGGCCTCAACTTGGGCGAGCAGTACTTC.

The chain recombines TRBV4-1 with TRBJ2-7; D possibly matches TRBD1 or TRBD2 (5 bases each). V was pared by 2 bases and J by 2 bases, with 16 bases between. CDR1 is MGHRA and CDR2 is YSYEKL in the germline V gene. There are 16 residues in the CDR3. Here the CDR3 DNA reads TGCGCCAGCAGCCAATTAGATCGGGACCCGACCTACGAGCAGTACTTC. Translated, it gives CASSQLDRDPTYEQYF.

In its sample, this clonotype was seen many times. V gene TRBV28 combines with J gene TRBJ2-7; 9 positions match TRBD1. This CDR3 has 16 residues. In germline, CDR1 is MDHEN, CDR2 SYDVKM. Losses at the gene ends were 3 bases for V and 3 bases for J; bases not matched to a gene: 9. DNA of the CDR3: TGTGCCAGCAGTTTTCCCCACGGGACAGGGCGCTACGAGCAGTACTTC. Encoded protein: CASSFPHGTGRYEQYF.

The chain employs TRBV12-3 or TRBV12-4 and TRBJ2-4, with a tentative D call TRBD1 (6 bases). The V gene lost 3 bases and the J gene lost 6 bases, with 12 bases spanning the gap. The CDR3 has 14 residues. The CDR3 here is CASSFEQGGNIQYF. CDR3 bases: TGTGCCAGCAGTTTTGAACAGGGTGGAAACATTCAGTACTTC.

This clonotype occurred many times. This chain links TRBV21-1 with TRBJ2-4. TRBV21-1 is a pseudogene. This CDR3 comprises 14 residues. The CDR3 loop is CASSNREQKNIQYF. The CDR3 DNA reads TGTGCCAGCAGCAACCGTGAACAAAAAAACATTCAGTACTTC.

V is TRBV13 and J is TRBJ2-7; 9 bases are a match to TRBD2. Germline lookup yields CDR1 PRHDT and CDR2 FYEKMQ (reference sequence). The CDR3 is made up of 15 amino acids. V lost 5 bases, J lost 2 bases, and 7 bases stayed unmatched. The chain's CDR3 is CASSPSGTFTYEQYF. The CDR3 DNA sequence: TGTGCCAGCAGCCCTAGCGGGACCTTCACCTACGAGCAGTACTTC.

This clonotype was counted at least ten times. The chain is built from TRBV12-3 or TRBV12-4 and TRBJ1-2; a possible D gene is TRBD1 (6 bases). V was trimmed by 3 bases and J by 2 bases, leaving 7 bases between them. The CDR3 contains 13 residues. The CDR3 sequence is CASSFQGNYGYTF. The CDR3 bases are TGTGCCAGCAGTTTCCAGGGGAACTATGGCTACACCTTC.

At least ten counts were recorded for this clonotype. DNA for the CDR3: TGCGCCAGCAGCCGGACTTTAAGCTCCTACAATGAGCAGTTCTTC. Translated: CASSRTLSSYNEQFF. This chain links TRBV4-1 with TRBJ2-1, with D possibly matching TRBD2 (5 bases). This CDR3 contains 15 residues. Germline V gene lookup returns CDR1 MGHRA and CDR2 YSYEKL. The germline V and J ends were trimmed by 4 bases and 0 bases, with 10 bases remaining between them.

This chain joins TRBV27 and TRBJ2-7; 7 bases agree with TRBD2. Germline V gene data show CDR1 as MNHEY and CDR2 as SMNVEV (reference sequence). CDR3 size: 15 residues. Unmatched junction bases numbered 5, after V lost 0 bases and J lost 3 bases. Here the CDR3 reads CASSLSGRGFYEQYF. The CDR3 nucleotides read TGTGCCAGCAGTTTATCGGGGCGGGGGTTCTACGAGCAGTACTTC.

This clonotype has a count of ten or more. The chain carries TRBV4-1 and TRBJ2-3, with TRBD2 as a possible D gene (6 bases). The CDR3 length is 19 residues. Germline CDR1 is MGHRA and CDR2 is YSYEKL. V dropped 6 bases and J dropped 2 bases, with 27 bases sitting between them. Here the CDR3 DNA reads TGCGCCAGCAGGTTCCTGGGACTTTCAAAGCAGGTTTCCACAGATACGCAGTATTTT. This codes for CASRFLGLSKQVSTDTQYF.

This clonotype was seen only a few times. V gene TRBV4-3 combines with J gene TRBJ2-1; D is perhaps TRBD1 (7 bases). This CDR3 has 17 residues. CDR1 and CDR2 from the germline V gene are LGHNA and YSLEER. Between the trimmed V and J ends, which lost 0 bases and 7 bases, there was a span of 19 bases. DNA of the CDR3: TGCGCCAGCAGCCAAGATTGGGGGGACAGCTCGATGAATGAGCAGTTCTTC. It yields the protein CASSQDWGDSSMNEQFF.

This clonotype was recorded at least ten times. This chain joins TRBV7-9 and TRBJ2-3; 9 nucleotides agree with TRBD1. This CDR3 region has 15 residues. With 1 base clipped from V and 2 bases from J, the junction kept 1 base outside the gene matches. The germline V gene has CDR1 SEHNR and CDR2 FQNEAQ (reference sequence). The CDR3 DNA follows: TGTGCCAGCAGCTTAGGGACAGGGGACACAGATACGCAGTATTTT. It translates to CASSLGTGDTDTQYF.

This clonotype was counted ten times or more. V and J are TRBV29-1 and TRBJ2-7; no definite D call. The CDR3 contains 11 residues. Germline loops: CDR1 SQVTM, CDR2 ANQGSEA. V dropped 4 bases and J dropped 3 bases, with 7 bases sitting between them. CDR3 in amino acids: CSVAGSYEQYF. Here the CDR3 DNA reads TGCAGCGTTGCAGGAAGCTACGAGCAGTACTTC.

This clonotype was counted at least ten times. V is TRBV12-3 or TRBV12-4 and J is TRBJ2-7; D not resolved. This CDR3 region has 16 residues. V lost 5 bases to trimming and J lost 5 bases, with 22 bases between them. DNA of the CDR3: TGTGCCAGCAGTCTCGGTCCGAAGCGTCGCAGTCACGAGCAGTACTTC. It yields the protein CASSLGPKRRSHEQYF.

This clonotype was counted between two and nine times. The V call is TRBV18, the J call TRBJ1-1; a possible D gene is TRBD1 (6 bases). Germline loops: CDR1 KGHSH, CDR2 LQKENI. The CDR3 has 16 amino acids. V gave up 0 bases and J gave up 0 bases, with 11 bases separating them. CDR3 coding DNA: TGTGCCAGCTCACCACCGGGGACACCCTTGAACACTGAAGCTTTCTTT. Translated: CASSPPGTPLNTEAFF.

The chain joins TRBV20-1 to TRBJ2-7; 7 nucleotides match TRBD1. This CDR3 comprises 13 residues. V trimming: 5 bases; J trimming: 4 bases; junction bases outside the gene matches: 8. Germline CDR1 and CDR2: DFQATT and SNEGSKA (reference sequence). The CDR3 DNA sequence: TGCAGTGCTGCCTCCGGGACAGAGTACGAGCAGTACTTC. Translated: CSAASGTEYEQYF.

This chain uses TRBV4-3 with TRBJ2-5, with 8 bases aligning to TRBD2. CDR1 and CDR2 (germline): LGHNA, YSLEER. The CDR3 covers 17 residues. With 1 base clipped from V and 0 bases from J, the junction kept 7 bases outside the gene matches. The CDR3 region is CASSQGGVAGYQETQYF. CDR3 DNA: TGCGCCAGCAGCCAAGGAGGGGTAGCGGGATACCAAGAGACCCAGTACTTC.